These 30 T cell receptor beta chains originate from one sample sequenced in a study of blood T cell repertoires in COVID-19 (dated by TCRdb to 2018 to 2020). Library creation used the immunoSEQ multiplex PCR assay. Drawn from immuneACCESS, this table holds only the in-frame rearrangements with V and J called that TCRdb kept. Clones are partly lost; checked studies trace under half to an unresolved V gene and leave the rest unexplained. Counted in this sample were approximately 180,000 clones; 60% to 80% of them appeared once. Jointly, the top ten make up roughly 28% of the sample. Sample: peripheral blood. The receptors were gathered from a woman aged 70-85 years with acute or convalescent COVID-19.

This sequence joins TRBV4-1 and TRBJ1-2; D perhaps matches TRBD1 (5 bases). Looked up from germline, CDR1 is MGHRA and CDR2 is YSYEKL. V dropped 4 bases and J dropped 8 bases, with 26 bases sitting between them. This CDR3 is built from 17 residues. CDR3 protein: CASSRPVQGRGSMGYTF. CDR3 DNA: TGCGCCAGCAGCCGCCCGGTCCAGGGCCGTGGTTCTATGGGCTACACCTTC.

In DNA, the CDR3 is TGTGCCAGCAGGCTACCTAGCGGGAGTTACAATGAGCAGTTCTTC. Protein: CASRLPSGSYNEQFF. This chain joins TRBV2 and TRBJ2-1, with 10 bases matching TRBD2. Germline CDR1 is SNHLY and CDR2 is FYNNEI. Trimming took 6 bases from V and 4 from J; bases not matched to a gene: 6. The CDR3 spans 15 residues.

The rearrangement uses TRBV7-8 and TRBJ1-2, with a possible D match to TRBD1 (6 bases). Looked up from germline, CDR1 is SGHVS and CDR2 is FQNEAQ. V shed 5 bases and J shed 4 bases, with 14 bases lying between them. This CDR3 spans 14 amino acids. Here the CDR3 reads CASSINREVYGYTF. As DNA, the CDR3 is TGTGCCAGCAGCATCAACAGGGAAGTCTATGGCTACACCTTC.

The V and J genes are TRBV6-2 or TRBV6-3 and TRBJ2-1, with 11 bases lining up with TRBD2. The junction had 1 base not matched to a gene; V was cut back by 2 bases and J by 4 bases. Germline V gives CDR1 MNHEY, CDR2 SVGEGT. The CDR3 has 15 residues. The CDR3: CASSYLAGGYNEQFF. In DNA, the CDR3 is TGTGCCAGCAGTTACCTAGCGGGAGGTTACAATGAGCAGTTCTTC.

The gene calls are TRBV29-1 and TRBJ2-5, with a weak D call TRBD1 (5 bases). The length of the CDR3 is 11 residues. Per the germline V gene, CDR1 is SQVTM and CDR2 is ANQGSEA. V lost 5 bases to trimming and J lost 1 base, with 5 bases between them. CDR3 sequence: CSVQGQETQYF. The CDR3 nucleotides are TGCAGCGTTCAGGGCCAAGAGACCCAGTACTTC.

There are a few counts of this clone. The chain is built from TRBV19 and TRBJ1-1, with D maybe TRBD1 (6 bases). The germline V gene encodes CDR1 LNHDA and CDR2 SQIVND (reference sequence). This CDR3 spans 13 amino acids. Trimming shortened V by 7 bases and J by 4 bases, and 13 bases separated the two germline ends. CDR3 protein: CASNTRGGTEAFF. In nucleotides, the CDR3 is TGTGCCAGTAATACGAGGGGGGGCACTGAAGCTTTCTTT.

This rearrangement joins TRBV27 to TRBJ1-5; D not resolved. The V gene lost 4 bases and the J gene lost 7 bases, with 14 bases spanning the gap. The CDR3 length is 14 residues. Germline loops: CDR1 MNHEY, CDR2 SMNVEV (reference sequence). CDR3 bases: TGTGCCAGCAGTTCGGAATTCGGAGAGCAGCCCCAGCATTTT. Translating gives CASSSEFGEQPQHF.

This clone is a singleton in its sample. This chain links TRBV2 with TRBJ2-5, with 8 bases that match TRBD1. The germline V gene encodes CDR1 SNHLY and CDR2 FYNNEI. CDR3 size: 15 residues. V was pared by 6 bases and J by 1 base, with 7 bases of the junction left unmatched. This CDR3 is CASRRQGHIQETQYF. The CDR3 coding sequence is TGTGCCAGCAGGAGACAGGGGCATATCCAAGAGACCCAGTACTTC.

Only a few counts were recorded for this clone. The V and J genes are TRBV27 and TRBJ1-5, with unresolved D. The V and J ends lost 3 bases and 2 bases respectively, with 20 bases between them. This CDR3 is 18 amino acids long. CDR1 is MNHEY and CDR2 is SMNVEV in the germline V gene (reference sequence). The CDR3 DNA is TGTGCCAGCAGTTTTTCCGAGCGGCGGGGAAGCGGCAATCAGCCCCAGCATTTT. As protein: CASSFSERRGSGNQPQHF.

The rearrangement uses TRBV11-3 and TRBJ1-5; D is undetermined. V lost 5 bases and J lost 2, with 16 bases in between. Per germline, CDR1 SGHNT and CDR2 YENEEA. The CDR3 sequence is 16 residues long. Written as DNA, the CDR3 is TGTGCCAGCAGCCCCCTGGGGTGGGGAGGCAATCAGCCCCAGCATTTT. Protein sequence: CASSPLGWGGNQPQHF.

The chain links TRBV6-2 or TRBV6-3 to TRBJ2-3; TRBD2 matches 14 bases. V lost 5 bases to trimming and J lost 4 bases; unmatched junction nucleotides: 5. The CDR3 covers 16 residues. Germline CDR1 is MNHEY and CDR2 is SVGEGT. In DNA, the CDR3 is TGTGCCAGCAGTACCGGACTAGCGGGAGGAGCAGATACGCAGTATTTT. This gives the protein CASSTGLAGGADTQYF.

This clone has a single count. This sample includes further DNA sequences coding for the same CDR3. This rearrangement joins TRBV5-1 to TRBJ1-4; 8 positions match TRBD1. Per germline, CDR1 SGHRS and CDR2 YFSETQ. CDR3 size: 14 residues. V shed 0 bases and J 6 bases; nucleotides not matched to a gene: 1. The CDR3, as DNA: TGCGCCAGCAGCTTGGACAGGGGGGATGAAAAACTGTTTTTT. Amino acid sequence: CASSLDRGDEKLFF.

The genes are TRBV29-1 and TRBJ1-5, with TRBD1 matching 8 bases. V was pared by 6 bases and J by 6 bases, with 7 bases of the junction left unmatched. Germline V gene sequence: CDR1 SQVTM, CDR2 ANQGSEA. CDR3 size: 13 residues. Written as DNA, the CDR3 is TGCAGCGTCGCAGGGGGCGCGGGTCAGCCCCAGCATTTT. Protein sequence: CSVAGGAGQPQHF.

V usage is TRBV10-2 and J usage is TRBJ2-1; 7 positions match TRBD2. Germline V gene lookup returns CDR1 WSHSY and CDR2 SAAADI. J lost 10 bases, V lost 7 bases, and 16 bases had no gene match. The CDR3 runs to 15 residues. The CDR3: CASTRREPSVEEQFF. CDR3 DNA sequence: TGCGCCAGCACTCGGCGGGAGCCGTCCGTAGAGGAGCAGTTCTTC.

The V gene is TRBV29-1, the J gene TRBJ2-7, with 10 bases that match TRBD2. Losses at the gene ends were 7 bases for V and 0 bases for J; bases not matched to a gene: 3. The germline gives CDR1 SQVTM, CDR2 ANQGSEA. The CDR3 totals 13 residues. DNA of the CDR3: TGCAGCGCAGCTAGCGGGAGCTCCTACGAGCAGTACTTC. Residues: CSAASGSSYEQYF.

J is TRBJ2-3 and V is TRBV5-1; weak D call: TRBD1 (6 bases). This CDR3 is 14 amino acids long. Trimming removed 10 bases at V and 0 bases at J, with 15 bases between. Germline loops: CDR1 SGHRS, CDR2 YFSETQ. The CDR3 protein is CASNYRDSTDTQYF. The CDR3 bases are TGCGCCTCCAACTACAGGGATAGCACAGATACGCAGTATTTT.

This clone was counted between two and nine times. The same CDR3 arises from other DNA sequences in this sample as well. The CDR3 region has the DNA TGCAGCGTTGAGGGGACAGGGGGGTACGGAGGGGAAGCTTTCTTT. This gives the protein CSVEGTGGYGGEAFF. The chain joins TRBV29-1 to TRBJ1-1; 11 nucleotides match TRBD1. Trimming took 3 bases from V and 8 from J; bases not matched to a gene: 11. Germline V gives CDR1 SQVTM, CDR2 ANQGSEA. This CDR3 has 15 residues.

With respect to this clone: The identical CDR3 is also encoded by other nucleotide sequences in the sample. The V and J genes are TRBV5-1 and TRBJ1-1, with 7 bases identical to TRBD1. The CDR3 consists of 13 residues. Germline V gene data show CDR1 as SGHRS and CDR2 as YFSETQ. The ends lost 1 base at V and 3 bases at J; junction bases unmatched: 0. Written as DNA, the CDR3 is TGCGCCAGCAGCTTGACAGGGGACACTGAAGCTTTCTTT. It is translated as CASSLTGDTEAFF.

There are a few counts of this clone. The gene calls are TRBV2 and TRBJ1-1; 7 bases fit TRBD1. V was clipped by 10 bases and J by 1 base; unmatched bases: 6. Germline V lookup: CDR1 SNHLY, CDR2 FYNNEI. The CDR3 has 13 amino acids. Here the CDR3 DNA reads TGTGCCACTTCGGGACAGCCGAACACTGAAGCTTTCTTT. This codes for CATSGQPNTEAFF.

CDR3: CASSISGDPTGELFF. For the CDR3, the DNA is TGTGCCAGTAGTATATCAGGGGATCCGACCGGGGAGCTGTTTTTT. This chain links TRBV19 with TRBJ2-2; maybe TRBD1 (6 bases). Trimming pared 2 bases from V and 5 bases from J, leaving 12 bases between. The CDR3 length is 15 residues. CDR1 LNHDA and CDR2 SQIVND come from the germline V gene (reference sequence). Drawing the rest from reference TRBV19 and TRBJ2-2, the complete variable domain is DGGITQSPKYLFRKEGQNVTLSCEQNLNHDAMYWYRQDPGQGLRLIYYSQIVNDFQKGDIAEGYSVSREKKESFPLTVTSAQKNPTAFYLCASSISGDPTGELFFGEGSRLTVL.

This clone was found once. The chain links TRBV2 to TRBJ1-1; D gene uncertain. Germline-derived CDR1 and CDR2 are SNHLY and FYNNEI. The CDR3 is 11 amino acids. Trimming shortened V by 7 bases and J by 1 base, and 4 bases separated the two germline ends. The CDR3 reads CASNQNTEAFF. The CDR3 nucleotides read TGTGCCAGCAATCAGAACACTGAAGCTTTCTTT.

This clone was seen once. The genes are TRBV2 and TRBJ2-7, with 9 bases that match TRBD1. The CDR3 is made up of 13 amino acids. Germline V gives CDR1 SNHLY, CDR2 FYNNEI. After removal of 7 bases from V and 3 bases from J, the junction contained 4 bases not matched to a gene. For the CDR3, the DNA is TGTGCCAGCAACCGGGACAGGGACTACGAGCAGTACTTC. Its translation: CASNRDRDYEQYF.

The J gene is TRBJ2-1, the V gene TRBV9, with TRBD2 matching over 9 bases. This CDR3 spans 15 amino acids. CDR1 and CDR2 from the germline V gene are SGDLS and YYNGEE. J lost 7 bases, V lost 0 bases, and 5 bases had no gene match. The DNA for the CDR3 is TGTGCCAGCAGCGTAGGCCTAGCGGGATGGAATGAGCAGTTCTTC. It is translated as CASSVGLAGWNEQFF.

This chain uses TRBV6-6 with TRBJ2-7, with D possibly being TRBD1 (6 bases). The CDR3 has 12 residues. The germline CDR1 and CDR2 sequences are MNHNY and SVGAGI (reference sequence). Trimming cost V 4 bases and J 7 bases, with 11 bases left between them. CDR3 DNA: TGTGCCAGCAGTTCCACAGGGTTAGAGCAGTACTTC. It encodes CASSSTGLEQYF.

This chain uses TRBV3-1 (or the pseudogene TRBV3-2) with TRBJ1-6; no definite D call. Per germline, CDR1 LGHDT and CDR2 YNNKEL (reference sequence). V lost 7 bases and J lost 7, with 11 bases in between. The CDR3 covers 13 residues. The CDR3 DNA is TGTGCCAGCACCCCCTTTCTGAATTCACCCCTCCACTTT. Protein: CASTPFLNSPLHF.

The sample holds one count of this clone. This chain uses TRBV3-1 (or the pseudogene TRBV3-2) with TRBJ2-2; tentative D call: TRBD1 (6 bases). The CDR3 length is 13 residues. Germline V gives CDR1 LGHDT, CDR2 YNNKEL (reference sequence). Trimming pared 4 bases from V and 8 bases from J, leaving 11 bases between. This chain's CDR3 is CASSRIGGGELFF. In DNA, the CDR3 is TGTGCCAGCAGCCGAATAGGGGGAGGGGAGCTGTTTTTT.

The chain links TRBV5-1 to TRBJ2-1; tentative D call: TRBD2 (6 bases). The germline V gene has CDR1 SGHRS and CDR2 YFSETQ. The V gene lost 2 bases and the J gene lost 2 bases, with 14 bases spanning the gap. The CDR3 consists of 16 residues. This CDR3 reads CASSLLADLTYNEQFF. The CDR3 DNA follows: TGCGCCAGCAGCTTATTAGCGGACCTAACCTACAATGAGCAGTTCTTC.

This clone came up once. The rearrangement joins TRBV4-1 to TRBJ1-2, with 9 bases matching TRBD1. Germline V gene sequence: CDR1 MGHRA, CDR2 YSYEKL. Trimming took 1 base from V and 7 from J; bases not matched to a gene: 10. This CDR3 is 16 amino acids long. In nucleotides, the CDR3 is TGCGCCAGCAGCCAAGGGCATGACAGGGGGAAACCTGGCTACACCTTC. It specifies CASSQGHDRGKPGYTF.

Here the CDR3 DNA reads TGTGCCAGCAGTGGGCAGGGAGGCTACAATGAGCAGTTCTTC. As protein: CASSGQGGYNEQFF. The rearrangement joins TRBV2 to TRBJ2-1; maybe TRBD2 (6 bases). This CDR3 has 14 amino acids. Germline V CDR1 and CDR2: SNHLY, FYNNEI. V was clipped by 4 bases and J by 3 bases, with 10 bases between them. Supplemented by reference TRBV2 and TRBJ2-1, the full variable domain reads EPEVTQTPSHQVTQMGQEVILRCVPISNHLYFYWYRQILGQKVEFLVSFYNNEISEKSEIFDDQFSVERPDGSNFTLKIRSTKLEDSAMYFCASSGQGGYNEQFFGPGTRLTVL.

V and J are TRBV19 and TRBJ1-1, with a tentative D call TRBD1 (5 bases). The V gene lost 7 bases and the J gene lost 8 bases, with 20 bases spanning the gap. The CDR3 totals 14 residues. Per the germline V gene, CDR1 is LNHDA and CDR2 is SQIVND (reference sequence). The CDR3 nucleotides are TGTGCCAGTACCCCAACCCCCGCACAGGCGGAAGCTTTCTTT. Protein product: CASTPTPAQAEAFF.